The 13 T cell receptor beta chains below all came from one sample that was sequenced in a study of T cell repertoires in cytomegalovirus infection. TCRdb passed the reads through MiXCR, listing each CDR3 protein once. The sample includes more than 110,000 distinct CDR3 sequences, approximately 30% of them seen just once. These TCRs' antigens remain unknown. The sequences come from CD8+ T cells from cultured PBMCs, collected from culture after CMV antigen stimulation. These receptor sequences come from a human donor in good health (CMV status not recorded). Some clones in this sample may be carry-over from other donors' samples.

The rearrangement uses TRBV5-1 and TRBJ1-5, with D tentatively TRBD1 (5 bases). The CDR3 sequence is 15 residues long. V lost 4 bases to trimming and J lost 4 bases, with 15 bases between them. CDR1 is SGHRS and CDR2 is YFSETQ in the germline V gene. CDR3 in amino acids: CASSPGVGGNQPQHF. In nucleotides, the CDR3 is TGCGCCAGCAGCCCCGGCGTGGGGGGGAATCAGCCCCAGCATTTT. Full variable domain (remainder filled in from reference TRBV5-1 and TRBJ1-5): KAGVTQTPRYLIKTRGQQVTLSCSPISGHRSVSWYQQTPGQGLQFLFEYFSETQRNKGNFPGRFSGRQFSNSRSEMNVSTLELGDSALYLCASSPGVGGNQPQHFGDGTRLSIL.

This clonotype was found a few times. This chain joins TRBV7-2 and TRBJ1-2, with 8 bases identical to TRBD1. CDR1 is SGHTA, CDR2 FQGNSA, per germline. The CDR3 covers 14 residues. J was trimmed by 1 base and V by 5 bases; bases with no gene match: 3. CDR3 in amino acids: CASSPTGGNYGYTF. In DNA, the CDR3 is TGTGCCAGCAGCCCTACAGGGGGTAACTATGGCTACACCTTC. Variable domain in full (rest from reference TRBV7-2 and TRBJ1-2): GAGVSQSPSNKVTEKGKDVELRCDPISGHTALYWYRQSLGQGLEFLIYFQGNSAPDKSGLPSDRFSAERTGGSVSTLTIQRTQQEDSAVYLCASSPTGGNYGYTFGSGTRLTVV.

This clonotype showed up just a few times. The junction does not match germline at one end; this may be a read error. The chain carries TRBV5-1 and TRBJ2-7; TRBD1 matches 11 bases. The CDR3 covers 16 residues. The germline V gene has CDR1 SGHRS and CDR2 YFSETQ. The CDR3 bases are TGCGCCAGCAGCTTGGTAAGGACAGGGGGCTCCCACGAGCAGTACTTC. This sequence encodes CASSLVRTGGSHEQYF.

J is TRBJ2-3 and V is TRBV12-3 or TRBV12-4; 10 nucleotides line up with TRBD1. V lost 7 bases, J lost 4 bases, and 8 bases stayed unmatched. The length of the CDR3 is 15 residues. CDR3 in amino acids: CASTEGQGRPDTQYF. CDR3 sequence (DNA): TGTGCCAGCACCGAGGGACAGGGGAGGCCAGATACGCAGTATTTT.

V and J are TRBV7-6 and TRBJ2-2; no firm D call. V was shortened by 1 base and J by 2 bases, with 8 bases between the two germline ends. Germline CDR1 and CDR2: SGHVS and FNYEAQ. This CDR3 contains 15 residues. The CDR3 DNA follows: TGTGCCAGCAGCTTAGGAGGTTCCAACACCGGGGAGCTGTTTTTT. Its translation: CASSLGGSNTGELFF. Complete variable domain (other parts from reference TRBV7-6 and TRBJ2-2): GAGVSQSPRYKVTKRGQDVALRCDPISGHVSLYWYRQALGQGPEFLTYFNYEAQQDKSGLPNDRFSAERPEGSISTLTIQRTEQRDSAMYRCASSLGGSNTGELFFGEGSRLTVL.

This chain uses TRBV10-2 with TRBJ1-5; D is possibly TRBD1 (6 bases). The CDR3 loop spans 17 amino acids. The V end lost 1 base, the J end lost 1 base, and 14 bases lay between the germline ends. Germline V gene sequence: CDR1 WSHSY, CDR2 SAAADI. CDR3 DNA: TGCGCCAGCAGTGAGTTGGGGACATCCCCGAGCAATCAGCCCCAGCATTTT. Protein: CASSELGTSPSNQPQHF.

The table lists this clonotype with a few counts. This chain uses TRBV4-2 with TRBJ2-1; 11 positions agree with TRBD2. The CDR3 spans 16 residues. The V gene's germline CDR1 is LGHNA and CDR2 YNFKEQ. J gave up 4 bases and V 1 base, and 3 bases lay outside the gene matches. CDR3 DNA sequence: TGTGCCAGCAGCCAAGGACTAGCGGGGCCTTACAATGAGCAGTTCTTC. Its protein is CASSQGLAGPYNEQFF.

The V call is TRBV24-1, the J call TRBJ2-1; the match to TRBD1 covers 10 bases. Germline V gene lookup returns CDR1 KGHDR and CDR2 SFDVKD. There are 15 residues in the CDR3. The V gene end was trimmed by 1 base and the J gene end by 5 bases; junction bases not matched to a gene: 1. CDR3 in DNA: TGTGCCACCAGTGATTTCGGGACAGGGGACAATGAGCAGTTCTTC. It yields the protein CATSDFGTGDNEQFF.

V usage is TRBV27 and J usage is TRBJ2-1, with D possibly called TRBD1 or TRBD2 (6 bases each). V was shortened by 3 bases and J by 10 bases, with 13 bases between the two germline ends. Germline loops: CDR1 MNHEY, CDR2 SMNVEV (reference sequence). This CDR3 spans 13 amino acids. As DNA, the CDR3 is TGTGCCAGCAGTTTTAGGGGGGTGTGGGAGCAGTTCTTC. This sequence encodes CASSFRGVWEQFF.

This chain connects TRBV20-1 to TRBJ1-5, with D hard to call. The CDR3 runs 15 residues. The V end was cut by 0 bases, the J end by 1 base, with 10 bases between. From germline, CDR1 is DFQATT and CDR2 SNEGSKA (reference sequence). The CDR3 nucleotides are TGCAGTGCTAGAGAAGAGGAATTAAGCAATCAGCCCCAGCATTTT. It encodes CSAREEELSNQPQHF.

In DNA form, the CDR3 reads TGTGCCAGCAGCTTAGGATCTCTGGGCTACACTGAAGCTTTCTTT. Protein product: CASSLGSLGYTEAFF. The V call is TRBV7-9, the J call TRBJ1-1; no clear D. This CDR3 is built from 15 residues. The V gene lost 1 base and the J gene lost 3 bases, with 12 bases spanning the gap. Germline V lookup: CDR1 SEHNR, CDR2 FQNEAQ (reference sequence).

DNA of the CDR3: TGTGCCAGCAGTTTGGGGACAGGGGGAGATCCGAGCAATCAGCCCCAGCATTTT. This encodes CASSLGTGGDPSNQPQHF. V and J are TRBV12-3 or TRBV12-4 and TRBJ1-5; the match to TRBD1 covers 11 bases. The CDR3 length is 18 residues. The V segment lost 3 bases and the J segment 1 base; nucleotides outside the gene matches: 8.

The chain has TRBV27 and TRBJ2-5; D is perhaps TRBD2 (6 bases). The CDR3 has 13 residues. CDR1 and CDR2 from the germline V gene are MNHEY and SMNVEV (reference sequence). V gave up 4 bases and J gave up 5 bases, with 11 bases separating them. CDR3 sequence reads: CASSYVRGETQYF. The CDR3 region has the DNA TGTGCCAGCAGTTATGTCCGGGGGGAGACCCAGTACTTC.